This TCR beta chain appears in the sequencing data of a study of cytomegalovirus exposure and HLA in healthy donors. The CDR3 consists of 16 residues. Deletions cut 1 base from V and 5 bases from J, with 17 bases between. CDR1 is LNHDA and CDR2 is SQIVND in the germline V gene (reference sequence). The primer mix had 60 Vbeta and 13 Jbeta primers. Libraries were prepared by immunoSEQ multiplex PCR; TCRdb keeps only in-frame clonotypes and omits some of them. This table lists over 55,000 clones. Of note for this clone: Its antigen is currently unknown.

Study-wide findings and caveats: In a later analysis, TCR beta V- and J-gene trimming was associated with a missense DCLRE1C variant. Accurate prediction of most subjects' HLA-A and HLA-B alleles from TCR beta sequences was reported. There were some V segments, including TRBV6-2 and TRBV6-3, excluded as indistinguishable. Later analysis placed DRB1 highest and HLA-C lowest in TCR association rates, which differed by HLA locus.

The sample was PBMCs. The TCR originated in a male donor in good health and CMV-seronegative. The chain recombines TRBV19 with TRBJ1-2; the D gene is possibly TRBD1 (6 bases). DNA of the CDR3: TGTGCCAGTAGTATAGTTCTGGTAGGGGGACGATATGGCTACACCTTC. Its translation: CASSIVLVGGRYGYTF. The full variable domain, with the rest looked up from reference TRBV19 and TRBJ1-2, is DGGITQSPKYLFRKEGQNVTLSCEQNLNHDAMYWYRQDPGQGLRLIYYSQIVNDFQKGDIAEGYSVSREKKESFPLTVTSAQKNPTAFYLCASSIVLVGGRYGYTFGSGTRLTVV.